The 17 T cell receptor beta chains below come from one sample, sequenced in a study of OX40 agonist ivuxolimab in advanced cancers. TCRdb's copy holds only in-frame clones and misses some; the assay was immunoSEQ multiplex PCR. The sample carries 70,000 or so clones, 80% to 95% recorded once. Sequenced material: CD4+ or CD8+ T cells sorted from blood, taken in a trial of the OX40 agonist ivuxolimab. The source is an adult with an advanced solid tumor such as melanoma, head and neck, liver or kidney cancer.

V and J are TRBV5-8 and TRBJ1-2, with 7 bases fitting TRBD1. CDR1 and CDR2 from the germline V gene are SGHTS and YDEGEE. V gave up 3 bases and J gave up 5 bases; unmatched junction bases: 7. The CDR3 length is 14 residues. The CDR3: CASSSDRAIYGYTF. CDR3 nucleotide sequence: TGTGCCAGCAGCTCTGACAGGGCCATATATGGCTACACCTTC. Drawing the rest from reference TRBV5-8 and TRBJ1-2, the complete variable domain is EAGVTQSPTHLIKTRGQQATLRCSPISGHTSVYWYQQALGLGLQFLLWYDEGEERNRGNFPPRFSGRQFPNYSSELNVNALELEDSALYLCASSSDRAIYGYTFGSGTRLTVV.

The rearrangement links TRBV2 to TRBJ1-4; the D is unclear. There are 14 residues in the CDR3. Germline V lookup: CDR1 SNHLY, CDR2 FYNNEI. The V end lost 2 bases, the J end lost 7 bases, and 11 bases lay between the germline ends. As DNA, the CDR3 is TGTGCCAGCAGTGAATGGGTAGTCGGTGAAAAACTGTTTTTT. This codes for CASSEWVVGEKLFF.

This sequence joins TRBV5-6 and TRBJ2-7; D not resolved. Germline V gene sequence: CDR1 SGHDT, CDR2 YYEEEE. The CDR3 is made up of 15 amino acids. V lost 2 bases to trimming and J lost 0 bases, with 12 bases between them. CDR3 nucleotides: TGTGCCAGCAGCTTTTCAACAGCGAACTCCTACGAGCAGTACTTC. Protein sequence: CASSFSTANSYEQYF.

V usage is TRBV7-9 and J usage is TRBJ1-1; a possible D gene is TRBD1 (6 bases). The germline CDR1 and CDR2 sequences are SEHNR and FQNEAQ (reference sequence). With 4 bases removed from V and 1 base from J, the gap between germline ends came to 16 bases. The CDR3 extends over 16 amino acids. CDR3 in amino acids: CASSSPGRGSNTEAFF. The CDR3 bases are TGTGCCAGCAGCTCCCCCGGTAGGGGGTCGAACACTGAAGCTTTCTTT.

The chain combines TRBV25-1 with TRBJ1-3; the D is unclear. The V gene's germline CDR1 is MGHDK and CDR2 SYGVNS. V was cut by 8 bases and J by 7 bases, with 6 bases left in between. CDR3 length: 10 residues. The CDR3 DNA sequence: TGTGCCAGCTCCCGGAACACCATATATTTT. It encodes CASSRNTIYF.

The chain links TRBV7-9 to TRBJ2-1; 10 bases are a match to TRBD2. Germline V gene sequence: CDR1 SEHNR, CDR2 FQNEAQ (reference sequence). The V segment lost 4 bases and the J segment 2 bases; nucleotides outside the gene matches: 5. The CDR3 spans 16 residues. CDR3 sequence: CASSSHSGGAYNEQFF. The CDR3 nucleotides read TGTGCCAGCAGCTCCCACAGCGGGGGGGCCTACAATGAGCAGTTCTTC.

The chain joins TRBV5-4 to TRBJ1-1; no firm D call. With 0 bases removed from V and 7 bases from J, the gap between germline ends came to 10 bases. Germline V gene data show CDR1 as SGHNT and CDR2 as YYREEE (reference sequence). This CDR3 comprises 13 residues. Here the CDR3 reads CASSLVAGLEAFF. The CDR3 bases are TGTGCCAGCAGCTTGGTGGCAGGCCTTGAAGCTTTCTTT.

The rearrangement links TRBV4-3 to TRBJ1-3, with D unresolved. The CDR3 has 12 residues. Germline lookup yields CDR1 LGHNA and CDR2 YSLEER. V shed 4 bases and J shed 3 bases, with 4 bases lying between them. In nucleotides, the CDR3 is TGCGCCAGCAGCCCCGGTGGAAACACCATATATTTT. It codes for CASSPGGNTIYF.

V gene TRBV6-5 combines with J gene TRBJ2-1; 7 bases fit TRBD1. The CDR3 is 16 residues long. The junction had 13 bases not matched to a gene; V was cut back by 2 bases and J by 9 bases. From germline, CDR1 is MNHEY and CDR2 SVGAGI. CDR3 bases: TGTGCCAGCAGTTACGCCGCTCCAGGGGGTGGCGGTGAGCAGTTCTTC. As protein: CASSYAAPGGGGEQFF.

For this clone: At one boundary the junction diverges from the germline segment, which might be a read error. The chain has TRBV7-7 and TRBJ2-5; 10 positions agree with TRBD2. Germline CDR1 reads SSHAT; CDR2 reads FNYEAQ (reference sequence). The CDR3 length is 17 residues. For the CDR3, the DNA is TGTGCTAGCAGCTTAGCGGGGGCTAGCGGGGGCCAAGAGACCCAGTACTTC. It specifies CASSLAGASGGQETQYF.

J is TRBJ1-4 and V is TRBV7-9; perhaps TRBD1 as D (5 bases). Trimming cost V 5 bases and J 4 bases, with 26 bases left between them. This CDR3 spans 19 amino acids. Germline CDR1 SEHNR, CDR2 FQNEAQ (reference sequence). The CDR3 bases are TGTGCCAGCAGCACCTGGGACTCCGGAGGAGGAGAAAGTAATGAAAAACTGTTTTTT. Protein product: CASSTWDSGGGESNEKLFF.

The rearrangement links TRBV19 to TRBJ1-5, with D perhaps matching TRBD1 (6 bases). CDR3 length equals 13 residues. V gave up 3 bases and J gave up 11 bases, with 14 bases separating them. Per germline, CDR1 LNHDA and CDR2 SQIVND (reference sequence). The CDR3 DNA follows: TGTGCCAGTAGTATTGGGGGCTTCTTGGCCCAGCATTTT. Translating it yields CASSIGGFLAQHF.

The chain has TRBV7-9 and TRBJ2-3; the D is unclear. The germline V and J ends were trimmed by 7 bases and 2 bases, with 13 bases remaining between them. The V gene's germline CDR1 is SEHNR and CDR2 FQNEAQ (reference sequence). The CDR3 contains 14 residues. DNA of the CDR3: TGTGCCAGCATCCATAAGGCATTCACAGATACGCAGTATTTT. Translated, it gives CASIHKAFTDTQYF.

The chain couples TRBV11-2 to TRBJ2-2; TRBD2 aligns across 7 bases. Germline CDR1 is SGHAT and CDR2 is FQNNGV. V lost 2 bases to trimming and J lost 2 bases; unmatched junction nucleotides: 11. This CDR3 is 18 amino acids long. CDR3 loop: CASSLFSSGVINTGELFF. The CDR3 coding sequence is TGTGCCAGCAGCTTATTCTCGAGCGGGGTGATAAACACCGGGGAGCTGTTTTTT.

The J gene is TRBJ2-1, the V gene TRBV9; the D gene is possibly TRBD2 (5 bases). The germline V and J ends were trimmed by 3 bases and 10 bases, with 11 bases remaining between them. Germline-derived CDR1 and CDR2 are SGDLS and YYNGEE. CDR3 size: 12 residues. The CDR3 DNA follows: TGTGCCAGCAGCGGAGGCGGGTTGGAGCAGTTCTTC. This encodes CASSGGGLEQFF.

This chain uses TRBV27 with TRBJ2-7, with D unresolved. Germline CDR1 MNHEY, CDR2 SMNVEV (reference sequence). Trimming shortened V by 3 bases and J by 4 bases, and 7 bases separated the two germline ends. This CDR3 contains 12 residues. CDR3 coding DNA: TGTGCCAGCAGTTTTGTGGGGTACGAGCAGTACTTC. It translates to CASSFVGYEQYF.

This clone was seen only once. The chain combines TRBV2 with TRBJ2-5; 7 bases match TRBD2. This CDR3 is 14 amino acids long. Germline V lookup: CDR1 SNHLY, CDR2 FYNNEI. The V gene end was trimmed by 3 bases and the J gene end by 1 base; junction bases not matched to a gene: 2. CDR3 sequence (DNA): TGTGCCAGCAGTGATTCGGGGGGCCAAGAGACCCAGTACTTC. This codes for CASSDSGGQETQYF. Filled out from reference TRBV2 and TRBJ2-5, the complete variable domain reads EPEVTQTPSHQVTQMGQEVILRCVPISNHLYFYWYRQILGQKVEFLVSFYNNEISEKSEIFDDQFSVERPDGSNFTLKIRSTKLEDSAMYFCASSDSGGQETQYFGPGTRLLVL.